This paragraph covers one T cell receptor (beta chain) sequence. No antigen is known for it. A junction end diverges from the germline sequence, so it may reflect a read error. Only in-frame clones appear in the TCRdb table, and some are missing; sequencing was by immunoSEQ multiplex PCR. In the table there are about 130,000 clones, about 93% of which are singletons. The CDR3 is 13 residues long. The germline gives CDR1 MNHEY, CDR2 SVGAGI. The sample is drawn from a study of T cell responses to AZD1222 COVID-19 vaccine. In the study overall: The study pooled second doses at about 4 or about 12 weeks. Study-wide findings and caveats: Only 5 or 6 people who got AZD1222 tested seropositive at baseline. White British people made up most donors, females outnumbered males, and clonal diversity was possibly underestimated. Reportedly, nearly half of unique spike TCRs recognized epitopes outside B.1.351/B.1.1.7 mutations.

This clonotype originated in an adult in good health. This chain joins TRBV6-5 and TRBJ2-7; D is undetermined. The material was peripheral blood, obtained on day 0 of AZD1222 vaccination. The CDR3 protein is CASSYIDSDEQYF. The CDR3 DNA reads as TGTGCCAGCAGTTACATAGACTCCGACGAGCAGTACTTC.